This TCR beta chain was profiled in a study of cytomegalovirus exposure and HLA in healthy donors. Trimming stripped 1 base from V and 3 bases from J, with 9 bases between. This CDR3 comprises 14 residues. Germline values: CDR1 LNHNV, CDR2 YYDKDF (reference sequence). The study ran its PCR with 60 Vbeta and 13 Jbeta primers. Method: immunoSEQ multiplex PCR; TCRdb's copy keeps in-frame clones and lacks some. This sample has over 130,000 clones, with roughly 80% found just once. The receptor comes from a female donor in good health and CMV-seronegative. The chain recombines TRBV15 with TRBJ1-2; D might be TRBD1 (5 bases). The sample consisted of PBMCs. The CDR3 region is CATSRGLTDYGYTF. The CDR3 bases are TGTGCCACCAGCAGAGGCTTGACAGACTATGGCTACACCTTC.